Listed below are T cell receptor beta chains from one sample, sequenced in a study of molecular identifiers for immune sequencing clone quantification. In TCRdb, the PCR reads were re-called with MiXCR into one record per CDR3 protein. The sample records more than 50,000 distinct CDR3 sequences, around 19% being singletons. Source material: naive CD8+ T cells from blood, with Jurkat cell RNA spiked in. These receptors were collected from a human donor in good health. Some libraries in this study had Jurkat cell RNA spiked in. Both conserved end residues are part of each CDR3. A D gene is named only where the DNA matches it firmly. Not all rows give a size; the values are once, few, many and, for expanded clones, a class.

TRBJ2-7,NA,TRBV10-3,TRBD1,CAITDGTGSYEKYF,TGTGCCATCACTGACGGGACAGGTAGCTACGAGAAGTACTTC
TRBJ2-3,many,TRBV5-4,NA,CASSLVPSTDTQYF,TGTGCCAGCAGCTTGGTCCCTAGCACAGATACGCAGTATTTT
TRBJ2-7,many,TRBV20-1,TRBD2,CSATSSGSSYEQYF,TGCAGTGCTACCTCTAGCGGGAGCTCCTACGAGCAGTACTTC
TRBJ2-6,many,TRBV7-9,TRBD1,CASSYTARQGVVGANVLTF,TGTGCCAGCAGCTACACAGCCAGACAGGGAGTAGTTGGGGCCAACGTCCTGACTTTC
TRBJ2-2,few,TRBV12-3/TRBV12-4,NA,CASSYQSGSGELFF,TGTGCCAGCAGTTATCAGTCAGGGTCCGGGGAGCTGTTTTTT
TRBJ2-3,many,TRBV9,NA,CASSLRLSDTDTQYF,TGTGCCAGCAGCTTGAGACTCAGTGACACAGATACGCAGTATTTT
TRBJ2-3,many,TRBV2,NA,CASQVPSATDTQYF,TGTGCCTCCCAAGTCCCTAGCGCCACAGATACGCAGTATTTT
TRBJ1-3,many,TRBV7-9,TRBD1,CASSLAFQGAPGNTIYF,TGTGCCAGCAGCTTAGCGTTTCAGGGGGCGCCTGGAAACACCATATATTTT
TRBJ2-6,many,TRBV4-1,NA,CASSPWWSGANVLTF,TGCGCCAGCAGCCCTTGGTGGTCTGGGGCCAACGTCCTGACTTTC
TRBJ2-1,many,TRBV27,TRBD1,CASSFGTGGNEQFF,TGTGCCAGCAGTTTCGGGACAGGGGGCAACGAGCAGTTCTTC
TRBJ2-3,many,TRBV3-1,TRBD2,CASSQVPGAGERGGIGTDTQYF,TGTGCCAGCAGCCAAGTACCAGGAGCGGGAGAAAGAGGCGGGATTGGCACAGATACGCAGTATTTT
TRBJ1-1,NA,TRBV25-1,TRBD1,CASSEYPGTENTEAFF,TGTGCCAGCAGTGAATATCCCGGGACAGAGAACACTGAAGCTTTCTTT
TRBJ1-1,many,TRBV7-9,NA,CASSPSEGSEAFF,TGTGCCAGCAGCCCCAGCGAAGGGAGTGAAGCTTTCTTT
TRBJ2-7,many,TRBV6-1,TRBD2,CASSTLAGVEQYF,TGTGCCAGCAGTACTCTAGCGGGAGTCGAGCAGTACTTC
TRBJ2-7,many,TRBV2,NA,CASSQGPTYEQYF,TGTGCCAGCAGCCAGGGGCCCACCTACGAGCAGTACTTC
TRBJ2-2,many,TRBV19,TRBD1,CASSTGTVTTGELFF,TGTGCCAGTAGTACCGGGACAGTTACGACCGGGGAGCTGTTTTTT
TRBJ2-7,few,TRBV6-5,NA,CASSYSEGTREQYF,TGTGCCAGCAGTTACTCGGAGGGGACGCGGGAGCAGTACTTC
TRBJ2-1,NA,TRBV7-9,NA,CASSLDSGAYNEQFF,TGTGCCAGCAGCTTAGACTCTGGGGCCTACAATGAGCAGTTCTTC
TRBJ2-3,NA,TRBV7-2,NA,CASSLGRRISTDTQHF,TGTGCCAGCAGCTTAGGAAGGCGGATTAGCACAGATACGCAGCATTTC
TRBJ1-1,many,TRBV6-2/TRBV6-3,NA,CASSPGGEAFF,TGTGCCAGCAGCCCGGGAGGTGAAGCTTTCTTT
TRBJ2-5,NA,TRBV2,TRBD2,CASSELAGSRETQYF,TGTGCCAGCAGTGAACTAGCGGGCTCCCGCGAGACCCAGTACTTC
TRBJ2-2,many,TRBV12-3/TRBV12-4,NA,CASTKGQAGELFF,TGTGCCAGCACCAAAGGTCAGGCCGGGGAGCTGTTTTTT
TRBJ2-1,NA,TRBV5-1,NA,CASSSEGGNEQFF,TGCGCCAGCAGCTCGGAAGGTGGCAATGAGCAGTTCTTC
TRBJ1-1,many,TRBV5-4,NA,CASSSGGLTEAFF,TGTGCCAGCAGCTCCGGGGGGCTTACTGAAGCTTTCTTT
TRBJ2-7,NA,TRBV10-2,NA,CASSETRSERPYEQYF,TGCGCCAGCAGTGAGACGCGCAGCGAGCGACCCTACGAGCAGTACTTC
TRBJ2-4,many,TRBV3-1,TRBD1,CASSQEGTGGEEGNIQYF,TGTGCCAGCAGCCAAGAGGGGACAGGGGGCGAAGAAGGAAACATTCAGTACTTC
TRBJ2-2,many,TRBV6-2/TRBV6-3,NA,CASSYLGNRELFF,TGTGCCAGCAGTTACTTGGGGAATCGGGAGCTGTTTTTT
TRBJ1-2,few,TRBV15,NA,CATSRDRTGGPYGYTF,TGTGCCACCAGCAGAGATCGCACAGGCGGACCCTATGGCTACACCTTC
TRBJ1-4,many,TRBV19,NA,CASMGTMGTASHALFF,TGTGCCAGTATGGGGACGATGGGGACGGCCTCGCACGCACTGTTTTTT
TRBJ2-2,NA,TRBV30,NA,CAWSRAGPGELFF,TGTGCCTGGTCGCGGGCAGGTCCCGGGGAGCTGTTTTTT
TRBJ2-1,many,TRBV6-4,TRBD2,CASSEAFLLAGGPDEQFF,TGTGCCAGCAGTGAGGCTTTCTTACTAGCGGGAGGGCCGGATGAGCAGTTCTTC
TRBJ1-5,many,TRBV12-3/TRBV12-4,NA,CASSLEGVESNQPQHF,TGTGCCAGCAGTTTAGAGGGGGTTGAAAGCAATCAGCCCCAGCATTTT
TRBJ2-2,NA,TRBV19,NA,CASSISTTPGELFF,TGTGCCAGTAGTATCTCGACTACACCCGGGGAGCTGTTTTTT
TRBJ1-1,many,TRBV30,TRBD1,CAWGTGDTEAFF,TGTGCCTGGGGTACAGGGGACACTGAAGCTTTCTTT
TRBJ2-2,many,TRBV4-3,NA,CASSQEGGLAGLFTGELFF,TGCGCCAGCAGCCAAGAAGGTGGTCTAGCAGGGCTGTTTACCGGGGAGCTGTTTTTT
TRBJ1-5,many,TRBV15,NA,CATSTYPYSNQPQHF,TGTGCCACCAGCACCTATCCATATAGCAATCAGCCCCAGCATTTT
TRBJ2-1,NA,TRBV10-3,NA,CAISDPNKGPFYNEQFF,TGTGCCATCAGTGACCCAAACAAGGGACCATTCTACAATGAGCAGTTCTTC
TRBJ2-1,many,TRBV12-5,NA,CASGLPPRTHFYNEQFF,TGTGCTAGTGGTTTGCCCCCCCGTACCCACTTCTACAATGAGCAGTTCTTC
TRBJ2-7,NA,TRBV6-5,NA,CASSYSLLAYEQYF,TGTGCCAGCAGTTACTCGCTCCTCGCCTACGAGCAGTACTTC
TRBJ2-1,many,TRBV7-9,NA,CASSLARGEQFF,TGTGCCAGCAGCTTAGCGAGAGGGGAGCAGTTCTTC
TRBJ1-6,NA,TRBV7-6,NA,CASRGVGDPLHF,TGTGCCAGCCGCGGGGTGGGGGACCCCCTCCACTTT
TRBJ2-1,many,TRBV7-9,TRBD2,CASSSLKGSLAGVANEQFF,TGTGCCAGCAGCTCTCTTAAAGGGAGCCTAGCGGGAGTTGCGAATGAGCAGTTCTTC
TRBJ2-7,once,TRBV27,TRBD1,CANSFSRGPYEQYF,TGTGCCAACAGTTTCAGTAGGGGGCCCTACGAGCAGTACTTC
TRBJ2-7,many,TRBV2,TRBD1,CASSPRTGAYEQYF,TGTGCCAGCAGCCCACGGACAGGGGCCTACGAGCAGTACTTC
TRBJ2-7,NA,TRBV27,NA,CASSFVDGRSYEQYF,TGTGCCAGCAGTTTCGTCGATGGCAGGAGTTACGAGCAGTACTTC
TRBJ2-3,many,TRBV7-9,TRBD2,CASSSGTSGSWSTDTQYF,TGTGCCAGCAGCTCCGGGACTAGCGGGAGCTGGAGCACAGATACGCAGTATTTT
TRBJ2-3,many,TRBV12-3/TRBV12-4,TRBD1,CASSTLDRGPGTQYF,TGTGCCAGCAGTACCTTGGACAGGGGGCCAGGTACGCAGTATTTT
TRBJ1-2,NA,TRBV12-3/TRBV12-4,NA,CASGVDLGLYGYTF,TGTGCCAGCGGGGTCGATCTGGGGTTATATGGCTACACCTTC
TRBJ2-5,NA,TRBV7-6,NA,CASSLIAREQETQYF,TGTGCCAGCAGCTTAATAGCTAGGGAGCAAGAGACCCAGTACTTC
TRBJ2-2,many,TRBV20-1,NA,CSARISSGPEGWAGELFF,TGCAGTGCTAGAATCAGCTCCGGACCCGAAGGATGGGCCGGGGAGCTGTTTTTT
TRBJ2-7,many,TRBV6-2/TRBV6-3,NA,CASGYSSYEQYF,TGTGCCAGCGGTTATAGCTCCTACGAGCAGTACTTC
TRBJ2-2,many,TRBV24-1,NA,CAAQPPGGELFF,TGTGCCGCCCAACCGCCGGGCGGGGAGCTGTTTTTT
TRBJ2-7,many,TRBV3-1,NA,CASSTGGSSEQYF,TGTGCCAGCAGCACCGGCGGTAGCTCCGAGCAGTACTTC
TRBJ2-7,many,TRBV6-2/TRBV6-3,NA,CASSFIRGAYEQYF,TGTGCCAGCAGTTTCATCAGGGGGGCCTACGAGCAGTACTTC
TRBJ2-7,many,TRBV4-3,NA,CASSQDAGAYEQYF,TGCGCCAGCAGCCAAGATGCCGGGGCCTACGAGCAGTACTTC
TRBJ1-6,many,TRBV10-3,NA,CAISEGFSSYNSPLHF,TGTGCCATCAGTGAGGGCTTCAGCTCCTATAATTCACCCCTCCACTTT
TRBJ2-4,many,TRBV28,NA,CASSLVVLEGGNIQYF,TGTGCCAGCAGTTTAGTCGTTTTGGAGGGGGGAAACATTCAGTACTTC
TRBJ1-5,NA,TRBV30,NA,CAWGGRVGNQPQHF,TGTGCCTGGGGGGGGAGGGTAGGCAATCAGCCCCAGCATTTT